This passage covers 9 T cell receptor beta chains from one sample sequenced in a study of T cells expressing NK-cell markers. TCRdb re-called the 5' RACE reads; every CDR3 protein appears as one record, without DNA. The repertoire table contains roughly 380,000 distinct CDR3 sequences. The sample taken for sequencing was blood T cells: a sorted CD56 or NKG2C T cell subset, CD4+ or CD8+ T cells, or bulk PBMC T cells (not recorded which). The receptors were gathered from a man aged 18-75 years in good health.

The V gene is TRBV28, the J gene TRBJ2-1; TCRdb returns TRBD1, unconfirmable since there is no DNA. The CDR3 is 13 amino acids. Germline-derived CDR1 and CDR2 are MDHEN and SYDVKM. CDR3 sequence reads: CASIQGPPNEQFF. The whole variable domain, remainder taken from reference TRBV28 and TRBJ2-1, is DVKVTQSSRYLVKRTGEKVFLECVQDMDHENMFWYRQDPGLGLRLIYFSYDVKMKEKGDIPEGYSVSREKKERFSLILESASTNQTSMYLCASIQGPPNEQFFGPGTRLTVL.

V and J are TRBV4-1 and TRBJ2-3; there is no DNA to check the TCRdb D call of TRBD1. The germline V gene encodes CDR1 MGHRA and CDR2 YSYEKL. There are 16 residues in the CDR3. The CDR3 protein is CASSLGQRGPQDTQYF.

The chain carries TRBV6-1 and TRBJ1-2; with no DNA, the TCRdb D assignment of TRBD1 cannot be verified. The CDR3 length is 13 residues. Germline CDR1 is MNHNS and CDR2 is SASEGT. The chain's CDR3 is CASNQDRIYGYTF.

This chain uses TRBV28 with TRBJ2-2. This CDR3 is 15 amino acids long. Germline V gene data show CDR1 as MDHEN and CDR2 as SYDVKM. The CDR3 region is CASSFVPGNTGELFF.

V usage is TRBV7-8 and J usage is TRBJ1-5. The CDR3 is 14 residues long. The V gene's germline CDR1 is SGHVS and CDR2 FQNEAQ. CDR3 sequence: CASAVGTLNQPQHF.

The chain carries TRBV5-1 and TRBJ1-1; TCRdb selects TRBD1, and the lack of DNA leaves this call unchecked. The CDR3 contains 15 residues. The germline V gene encodes CDR1 SGHRS and CDR2 YFSETQ. The CDR3 sequence is CASSLNRGQNTEAFF.

V is TRBV5-1 and J is TRBJ1-6; the TCRdb call, TRBD1, lacks DNA for checking. The CDR3 covers 15 residues. CDR1 and CDR2 from the germline V gene are SGHRS and YFSETQ. The chain's CDR3 is CASSLGTGEPSPLHF.

This rearrangement joins TRBV4-1 to TRBJ1-1; without DNA, the TCRdb call of TRBD1 cannot be checked. The CDR3 covers 16 residues. Germline assignment: CDR1 MGHRA and CDR2 YSYEKL. CDR3 sequence: CASSQALDRGSGGAFF.

The chain recombines TRBV2 with TRBJ2-1; the D call of TRBD1 rests on TCRdb alone, since no DNA is present to check it. The CDR3 extends over 15 amino acids. In germline, CDR1 is SNHLY, CDR2 FYNNEI. This CDR3 reads CASSPLLGGPNEQFF.